These T cell receptor beta chains were read from a single sample in a study of CD8+ T cells in alopecia areata. Method: immunoSEQ multiplex PCR; TCRdb's copy keeps in-frame clones and lacks some. This sample has 200,000 or so clones, with roughly 57% found just once. The starting material was CD4+ T cells sorted from blood, obtained at week 0. These receptors all come from a human donor with alopecia areata. Both conserved end residues are part of each CDR3. D genes are given only for firm matches. The size entry is marked missing in some rows and otherwise reads once, few, many or a size class.

J: TRBJ1-6
D: TRBD1
size: .
V: TRBV27
DNA: TGTGCCAGCAGTTTACAGGGGGGTGATTCACCCCTCCACTTT
CDR3: CASSLQGGDSPLHF

J: TRBJ2-3
D: .
size: .
V: TRBV9
DNA: TGTGCCAGCAGCGTAGCTACTGGGGGGCGGACGCAGTATTTT
CDR3: CASSVATGGRTQYF

J: TRBJ2-5
D: TRBD1
size: many
V: TRBV29-1
DNA: TGCAGCGTTCAGACAGGGGGCACAATCCAGTACTTC
CDR3: CSVQTGGTIQYF

J: TRBJ1-2
D: TRBD1
size: once
V: TRBV27
DNA: TGTGCCAGCAGTTTATCGACCCAGGGGGACTATGGCTACACCTTC
CDR3: CASSLSTQGDYGYTF

J: TRBJ2-1
D: TRBD2
size: .
V: TRBV5-1
DNA: TGCGCCAGCCACTACGAGACTAGCGGGGCGATGCAGTTCTTC
CDR3: CASHYETSGAMQFF

J: TRBJ2-7
D: .
size: .
V: TRBV9
DNA: TGTGCCAGCAGCGACCGGGACGGAGCCTACGAGCAGTACTTC
CDR3: CASSDRDGAYEQYF

J: TRBJ2-6
D: .
size: .
V: TRBV9
DNA: TGTGCCAGCAGCCTGGGCGGACGGTCCTCTGGGGCCAACGTCCTGACTTTC
CDR3: CASSLGGRSSGANVLTF

J: TRBJ2-7
D: TRBD1
size: .
V: TRBV5-1
DNA: TGCGCCAGCAGCTCTTCAACAGGGGGAGGATCCTACGAGCAGTACTTC
CDR3: CASSSSTGGGSYEQYF

J: TRBJ2-5
D: .
size: once
V: TRBV5-1
DNA: TGCGCCAGCAGCTTGGACAGGGAGCGGGAGACCCAGTACTTC
CDR3: CASSLDRERETQYF

J: TRBJ1-3
D: TRBD1
size: .
V: TRBV30
DNA: TGTGCCTGGAGCCGTACCCGAACAGGGGGTACTGGAAACACCATATATTTT
CDR3: CAWSRTRTGGTGNTIYF

J: TRBJ2-3
D: .
size: .
V: TRBV25-1
DNA: TGTGCCAGCAGTGAATTAGACGTGACGGGAGATACGCAGTATTTT
CDR3: CASSELDVTGDTQYF

J: TRBJ2-7
D: TRBD2
size: .
V: TRBV18
DNA: TGTGCCAGCTCACCGGAGGGAGGGAGAGAGCAGTACTTC
CDR3: CASSPEGGREQYF

J: TRBJ1-2
D: .
size: few
V: TRBV29-1
DNA: TGCAGCGTTGATCGAGGAGCCAGGGCGTCCTATGGCTACACCTTC
CDR3: CSVDRGARASYGYTF

J: TRBJ1-3
D: .
size: .
V: TRBV5-1
DNA: TGCGCCAGCAGCTTGCCCGGGACTGCGGATCTCTCTGGAAACACCATATATTTT
CDR3: CASSLPGTADLSGNTIYF

J: TRBJ2-5
D: .
size: .
V: TRBV4-1
DNA: TGCGCCAGCAGCCAAGTAATGGAGACCCAGTACTTC
CDR3: CASSQVMETQYF

J: TRBJ1-1
D: TRBD1
size: few
V: TRBV7-9
DNA: TGTGCCAGCAGCCGTTGGCTGGACAGGGGGCGTAGGGCGCAAGCTGAAGCTTTCTTT
CDR3: CASSRWLDRGRRAQAEAFF

J: TRBJ2-7
D: TRBD2
size: .
V: TRBV6-5
DNA: TGTGCCAGCAGCCGACTAGCGGGGACCTACGAGCAGTACTTC
CDR3: CASSRLAGTYEQYF

J: TRBJ1-1
D: .
size: few
V: TRBV29-1
DNA: TGCAGCTCCGCCCCCCCGGGCTTCTATGAAGCTTTCTTT
CDR3: CSSAPPGFYEAFF

J: TRBJ2-6
D: .
size: .
V: TRBV25-1
DNA: TGTGCCAGCAGTGAAGCCGGGGCCAACGTCCTGACTTTC
CDR3: CASSEAGANVLTF

J: TRBJ2-4
D: TRBD1
size: .
V: TRBV5-8
DNA: TGTGCCAGCAGCGACCGACAGGGTTCCATTGCCAAAAACATTCAGTACTTC
CDR3: CASSDRQGSIAKNIQYF

J: TRBJ1-5
D: .
size: .
V: TRBV5-8
DNA: TGTGCCAGCAGCTTGGAGCCTTGGGATCAGCCCCAGCATTTT
CDR3: CASSLEPWDQPQHF

J: TRBJ2-1
D: .
size: once
V: TRBV30
DNA: TGTGCCTGGAGTCCCGGTTGGGGTGACAATGAGCAGTTCTTC
CDR3: CAWSPGWGDNEQFF

J: TRBJ1-1
D: .
size: few
V: TRBV25-1
DNA: TGTGCCAGCAGTTCCTTCTTTAACGCTGAAGCTTTCTTT
CDR3: CASSSFFNAEAFF

J: TRBJ1-4
D: TRBD1
size: .
V: TRBV9
DNA: TGTGCCAGCAGTCCCTCAGGGGGTGAAAAACTGTTTTTT
CDR3: CASSPSGGEKLFF

J: TRBJ2-1
D: .
size: few
V: TRBV12-5
DNA: TGTGCTAGTGGTTTGGTCGATGAGCAGTTCTTC
CDR3: CASGLVDEQFF

J: TRBJ1-4
D: TRBD1
size: .
V: TRBV30
DNA: TGTGCCTGGAGTGAAGGGACAGAAGGATACTTCGGGAAACTGTTTTTT
CDR3: CAWSEGTEGYFGKLFF

J: TRBJ2-1
D: TRBD1
size: .
V: TRBV7-9
DNA: TGTGCCAGCAGCTTAAGTCAGGGGGCAAACAATGAGCAGTTCTTC
CDR3: CASSLSQGANNEQFF

J: TRBJ2-7
D: .
size: .
V: TRBV2
DNA: TGTGCCAGCAGTGGTATGGACGCAAGTTCCTACGAGCAGTACTTC
CDR3: CASSGMDASSYEQYF

J: TRBJ2-2
D: .
size: few
V: TRBV27
DNA: TGTGCCAGCAGTTTACTGGCCTCTTCCACCGGGGAGCTGTTTTTT
CDR3: CASSLLASSTGELFF

J: TRBJ1-5
D: .
size: .
V: TRBV30
DNA: TGTGCCTGGAGTGAAGGGCTTTGGCAGCCCCAGCATTTT
CDR3: CAWSEGLWQPQHF

J: TRBJ1-1
D: .
size: few
V: TRBV5-4
DNA: TGTGCCAGCAGCTTAGACCCGGGCCAACCGAACACTGAAGCTTTCTTT
CDR3: CASSLDPGQPNTEAFF

J: TRBJ2-5
D: .
size: .
V: TRBV2
DNA: TGTGCCAGCACTTCCGAGACCCAGTACTTC
CDR3: CASTSETQYF

J: TRBJ2-3
D: TRBD1
size: .
V: TRBV29-1
DNA: TGCAGCGTCCGACAGGGTTGGGACACAGATACGCAGTATTTT
CDR3: CSVRQGWDTDTQYF

J: TRBJ1-3
D: .
size: .
V: TRBV29-1
DNA: TGCAGCGTTGATGCCTCTGGAAACACCATATATTTT
CDR3: CSVDASGNTIYF

J: TRBJ1-2
D: .
size: many
V: TRBV20-1
DNA: TGCAGTCCTATAACAGACTATGGCTACACCTTC
CDR3: CSPITDYGYTF

J: TRBJ2-7
D: .
size: few
V: TRBV29-1
DNA: TGCAGCGCCAGGACAGAGACCTACGAGCAGTACTTC
CDR3: CSARTETYEQYF

J: TRBJ2-7
D: TRBD1
size: once
V: TRBV25-1
DNA: TGTGCCAGCAGTGTATACCGGGACAGGGGGAGCGAGCAGTACTTC
CDR3: CASSVYRDRGSEQYF

J: TRBJ2-3
D: TRBD2
size: .
V: TRBV9
DNA: TGTGCCAGCAGCTTCGGGACTAGTCTGTCAGATACGCAGTATTTT
CDR3: CASSFGTSLSDTQYF

J: TRBJ2-1
D: TRBD1
size: few
V: TRBV9
DNA: TGTGCCAGCAGCCCGGGGACAGGGGCCTACAATGAGCAGTTCTTC
CDR3: CASSPGTGAYNEQFF

J: TRBJ2-3
D: .
size: .
V: TRBV29-1
DNA: TGCAGCGTTGCGGTGGGAGATACGCAGTATTTT
CDR3: CSVAVGDTQYF

J: TRBJ1-2
D: .
size: .
V: TRBV29-1
DNA: TGCAGCGTTGAGTGGTTAGGGGAATCAGATGGCTACACCTTC
CDR3: CSVEWLGESDGYTF

J: TRBJ2-1
D: TRBD2
size: .
V: TRBV19
DNA: TGTGCCAGTAGTATCCGCAGTTTAGCGGGAGGAGGACACAATGAGCAGTTCTTC
CDR3: CASSIRSLAGGGHNEQFF

J: TRBJ2-5
D: .
size: once
V: TRBV14
DNA: TGTGCCAGCAGCCAAGTCGTCAGGGAAGAGACCCAGTACTTC
CDR3: CASSQVVREETQYF

J: TRBJ2-5
D: .
size: .
V: TRBV29-1
DNA: TGCAGCGTTGACGCAGGGCGAGAGACCCAGTACTTC
CDR3: CSVDAGRETQYF

J: TRBJ2-3
D: .
size: .
V: TRBV6-5
DNA: TGTGCCACCGCTAGGGGAAGCACAGATACGCAGTATTTT
CDR3: CATARGSTDTQYF

J: TRBJ2-7
D: .
size: .
V: TRBV6-6
DNA: TGTGCCAGCGCTTGGGCGGGGAGCTCCTACGAGCAGTACTTC
CDR3: CASAWAGSSYEQYF

J: TRBJ1-1
D: .
size: .
V: TRBV6-6
DNA: TGTGCCAGCAGTCCCGGCGGCTCAGGGAGCACTGAAGCTTTCTTT
CDR3: CASSPGGSGSTEAFF

J: TRBJ1-2
D: .
size: .
V: TRBV7-9
DNA: TGTGCCAGCAGCTTAGGGGAACCACCCCGGGAGCATGGCTACACCTTC
CDR3: CASSLGEPPREHGYTF

J: TRBJ2-2
D: .
size: few
V: TRBV9
DNA: TGTGCCAGCAGCGTAGGGGTACCCTCGAACACCGGGGAGCTGTTTTTT
CDR3: CASSVGVPSNTGELFF